Below, 15 T cell receptor beta chains from the same sample are listed, as sequenced in a study of T cell responses to AZD1222 COVID-19 vaccine (dated by TCRdb to about 2021). The time point label on this specimen signifies: baseline before first vaccination. The method behind the library was the immunoSEQ multiplex PCR assay. Sourced from immuneACCESS, this table was stored by TCRdb with only in-frame sequences that have V and J called. A share of the clones is absent; for the studies checked, an unresolved V gene accounts for under half, and the remainder has no known explanation. Recorded for this sample are about 140,000 clones; roughly 90% of them occurred a single time. 5.5% of the sample is held by the ten biggest clonotypes. The specimen was peripheral blood, collected on day 0 of AZD1222 vaccination. Source of these receptors: an adult in good health.

V gene TRBV20-1 combines with J gene TRBJ2-7; TRBD2 matches 13 bases. The germline CDR1 and CDR2 sequences are DFQATT and SNEGSKA (reference sequence). The ends lost 3 bases at V and 6 bases at J; junction bases unmatched: 2. CDR3 length: 13 amino acids. CDR3 sequence: CSASTSGRGEQYF. Here the CDR3 DNA reads TGCAGTGCTAGTACTAGCGGGAGGGGCGAGCAGTACTTC.

This clone has a single count. The V call is TRBV5-1, the J call TRBJ2-1; 9 nucleotides agree with TRBD2. CDR1 is SGHRS, CDR2 YFSETQ, per germline. This CDR3 comprises 16 residues. V gave up 0 bases and J gave up 1 base; unmatched junction bases: 2. Here the CDR3 reads CASSLASGTSYNEQFF. CDR3 nucleotides: TGCGCCAGCAGCTTGGCTAGCGGGACGTCCTACAATGAGCAGTTCTTC.

This chain connects TRBV29-1 to TRBJ2-4; TRBD2 agrees at 8 bases. The germline gives CDR1 SQVTM, CDR2 ANQGSEA. The CDR3 consists of 12 residues. V lost 4 bases and J lost 9; bases outside the gene matches: 5. The CDR3 loop reads CSVGPGGGIQYF. The CDR3 nucleotides read TGCAGCGTTGGACCGGGAGGGGGCATTCAGTACTTC.

This sequence joins TRBV30 and TRBJ1-5; no definite D call. Looked up from germline, CDR1 is GTSNPN and CDR2 is SVGIG (reference sequence). The germline V and J ends were trimmed by 2 bases and 1 base, with 6 bases remaining between them. The CDR3 covers 13 residues. The CDR3 region has the DNA TGTGCCTGGAGTCCGGACAGCAATCAGCCCCAGCATTTT. Translated: CAWSPDSNQPQHF.

This sequence joins TRBV27 and TRBJ1-2, with TRBD1 identical over 7 bases. This CDR3 comprises 16 residues. V was clipped by 5 bases and J by 4 bases; unmatched bases: 13. Germline CDR1 is MNHEY and CDR2 is SMNVEV (reference sequence). CDR3 protein: CASSPRSTGNFYGYTF. CDR3 nucleotides: TGTGCCAGCAGTCCCCGATCGACAGGGAACTTCTATGGCTACACCTTC.

The gene calls are TRBV5-4 and TRBJ1-1; D is undetermined. In germline, CDR1 is SGHNT, CDR2 YYREEE (reference sequence). The V end lost 3 bases, the J end lost 0 bases, and 15 bases lay between the germline ends. This CDR3 is built from 16 residues. CDR3 in DNA: TGTGCCAGCAGCTCCAGACTGGGATCTATGAACACTGAAGCTTTCTTT. This sequence encodes CASSSRLGSMNTEAFF.

The V and J genes are TRBV5-4 and TRBJ1-2, with a possible D match to TRBD1 (5 bases). The CDR3 is made up of 11 amino acids. From germline, CDR1 is SGHNT and CDR2 YYREEE (reference sequence). Trimming removed 4 bases at V and 7 bases at J, with 8 bases between. CDR3 protein: CASSNGGGYTF. The CDR3 DNA follows: TGTGCCAGCAGCAATGGGGGTGGCTACACCTTC.

The DNA for the CDR3 is TGTGCCAGCAGTGAAGGGAGGTGGGACCAGCCCCAGCATTTT. Translating it yields CASSEGRWDQPQHF. J is TRBJ1-5 and V is TRBV6-1, with D tentatively TRBD1 (5 bases). Between the trimmed V and J ends, which lost 1 base and 7 bases, there was a span of 11 bases. CDR1 is MNHNS, CDR2 SASEGT, per germline. The length of the CDR3 is 14 residues.

This clone was counted once. The chain uses TRBV7-9 and TRBJ1-5; TRBD1 aligns across 9 bases. Trimming cost V 5 bases and J 7 bases; bases outside gene matches: 12. There are 16 residues in the CDR3. Germline V lookup: CDR1 SEHNR, CDR2 FQNEAQ (reference sequence). This chain's CDR3 is CASSAPGQGTLQPQHF. DNA of the CDR3: TGTGCCAGCAGCGCTCCGGGACAGGGAACTTTGCAGCCCCAGCATTTT. The whole variable domain, filled in from reference TRBV7-9 and TRBJ1-5, reads DTGVSQNPRHKITKRGQNVTFRCDPISEHNRLYWYRQTLGQGPEFLTYFQNEAQLEKSRLLSDRFSAERPKGSFSTLEIQRTEQGDSAMYLCASSAPGQGTLQPQHFGDGTRLSIL.

The CDR3 coding sequence is TGTGCCAGCAAAAGGGGACCCGACAGGGTAGGCCTGAACACTGAAGCTTTCTTT. Protein product: CASKRGPDRVGLNTEAFF. V gene TRBV3-1 (or the pseudogene TRBV3-2) combines with J gene TRBJ1-1, with 7 bases lining up with TRBD1. Trimming cost V 7 bases and J 0 bases; bases outside gene matches: 17. The CDR3 extends over 18 amino acids. From germline, CDR1 is LGHDT and CDR2 YNNKEL (reference sequence).

The chain combines TRBV11-3 with TRBJ2-5; 8 nucleotides line up with TRBD2. V lost 3 bases to trimming and J lost 7 bases; unmatched junction nucleotides: 10. This CDR3 has 15 residues. Germline V gene sequence: CDR1 SGHNT, CDR2 YENEEA. The CDR3 DNA reads as TGTGCCAGCAGCTTGCTGACTGGGGCGGGGGGGACCCAGTACTTC. It translates to CASSLLTGAGGTQYF. Supplemented by reference TRBV11-3 and TRBJ2-5, the full variable domain reads EAGVVQSPRYKIIEKKQPVAFWCNPISGHNTLYWYLQNLGQGPELLIRYENEEAVDDSQLPKDRFSAERLKGVDSTLKIQPAELGDSAVYLCASSLLTGAGGTQYFGPGTRLLVL.

This clone appeared a few times. The rearrangement links TRBV21-1 to TRBJ1-6. TRBV21-1 is a documented pseudogene. The CDR3 sequence is 17 residues long. The chain's CDR3 is CASSIRDRSSYNSPLHF. CDR3 DNA sequence: TGTGCCAGCAGCATCCGGGACCGGAGCTCCTATAATTCACCCCTCCACTTT.

The genes are TRBV7-9 and TRBJ2-1; D uncertain. The CDR3 contains 17 residues. Trimming cost V 2 bases and J 0 bases, with 14 bases left between them. The V gene's germline CDR1 is SEHNR and CDR2 FQNEAQ (reference sequence). CDR3 in DNA: TGTGCCAGCAGCTTAAGGACCGGGCCAAGCTCCTACAATGAGCAGTTCTTC. It is translated as CASSLRTGPSSYNEQFF.

The chain combines TRBV5-8 with TRBJ1-2; possible D gene TRBD1, 5 bases. V was pared by 2 bases and J by 4 bases, with 12 bases between. The CDR3 loop spans 14 amino acids. Germline V CDR1 and CDR2: SGHTS, YDEGEE. CDR3 sequence reads: CASSFIGAAYGYTF. In DNA, the CDR3 is TGTGCCAGCAGCTTCATAGGGGCGGCCTATGGCTACACCTTC.

The V call is TRBV28, the J call TRBJ1-2, with D uncertain. CDR3 length: 12 amino acids. Germline CDR1 MDHEN, CDR2 SYDVKM. The germline V and J ends were trimmed by 1 base and 5 bases, with 5 bases remaining between them. The CDR3 DNA sequence: TGTGCCAGCAGTTTATCTCGGTATGGCTACACCTTC. Translation gives CASSLSRYGYTF.